This TCR beta chain was sequenced during a study of cytomegalovirus exposure and HLA in healthy donors. Primers: 60 Vbeta forward and 13 Jbeta reverse. Profiled with immunoSEQ multiplex PCR; TCRdb holds only in-frame clones, not every one. Among 90,000 to 100,000 clones listed, around 72% were seen once. Germline V gene sequence: CDR1 SGHAT, CDR2 FQDESV (reference sequence). CDR3 length: 14 residues. V was cut by 5 bases and J by 8 bases, with 18 bases left in between. The V call is TRBV11-1, the J call TRBJ1-1, with D perhaps TRBD1 (6 bases). Material for sequencing was PBMCs. This receptor was taken from a male donor in good health and CMV-seronegative. The CDR3 sequence: CASSRQAIDREAFF. The CDR3 DNA follows: TGTGCCAGCAGCCGTCAAGCGATCGACAGGGAAGCTTTCTTT.